The T cell receptor beta chain under discussion was sequenced for a study of chemoradiotherapy in HPV16-positive cancers. Overall study findings and caveats: During treatment, candidate HPV-specific clones and E7-related motifs expanded in tumor.

Repeated repertoire sampling spanned the course of chemoradiotherapy. This CDR3 has 15 residues. V shed 5 bases, J shed 5 bases, and the junction held 8 bases outside the gene matches. Germline V gene sequence: CDR1 SGHAT, CDR2 FQNNGV. Produced via immunoSEQ multiplex PCR; TCRdb's table is partial and in-frame only. Found here are about 66,000 clones, 88% of them singletons; the top ten hold 4.2%. Details on this clone: Antigen: not known.

This TCR derives from a human donor with HPV-associated anogenital cancer. The sequencing used blood, collected from a patient who underwent chemoradiotherapy. J is TRBJ2-2 and V is TRBV11-2; TRBD1 matches at 7 bases. CDR3 amino acids: CASSARQGETGELFF. The CDR3 coding sequence is TGTGCCAGCAGCGCCCGACAGGGAGAAACCGGGGAGCTGTTTTTT.